The 7 T cell receptor beta chains in this list originate from one sample, sequenced in a study of blood T cells in healthy people across ages (dated by TCRdb to between 2015 and 2016). Library preparation was by 5' RACE. The sequencer was an Illumina HiSeq 2500. A second PCR of roughly 7 to 11 cycles was performed with a sample-barcoded 5' primer and a J-beta primer mix. TCRdb reprocessing: public reads trimmed at Q25 with fastp, clones called with MiXCR, in-frame beta chains kept. Every entry covers one CDR3 protein and lists the most common genes and DNA from its rows. The sample contains roughly 1,800,000 distinct CDR3 sequences, roughly 49% of them found a single time. Less than 2.5% of the sample is taken by the ten largest. The specimen sequenced was blood. The source is a woman in her forties in good health.

This clonotype was observed a handful of times. The chain carries TRBV29-1 and TRBJ1-2; D is perhaps TRBD1 (5 bases). The germline CDR1 and CDR2 sequences are SQVTM and ANQGSEA. V gave up 3 bases and J gave up 5 bases, with 19 bases separating them. This CDR3 has 15 amino acids. The CDR3: CSVEDSGGIGYGYTF. As DNA, the CDR3 is TGCAGCGTTGAGGATTCCGGGGGAATAGGGTATGGCTACACCTTC.

This clonotype was detected only a few times. The rearrangement links TRBV6-1 to TRBJ2-7; D may be TRBD1 (6 bases). Trimming shortened V by 6 bases and J by 0 bases, and 12 bases separated the two germline ends. Germline CDR1 reads MNHNS; CDR2 reads SASEGT. The CDR3 covers 14 residues. CDR3 sequence: CASRRTVDSYEQYF. The CDR3, as DNA: TGTGCCAGCAGAAGGACAGTTGACTCCTACGAGCAGTACTTC.

This clonotype was seen more than once but under ten times. V is TRBV20-1 and J is TRBJ2-4, with 11 bases that match TRBD2. The CDR3 has 13 residues. Germline loops: CDR1 DFQATT, CDR2 SNEGSKA (reference sequence). V gave up 5 bases and J gave up 5 bases; unmatched junction bases: 2. CDR3 sequence: CSAPGLAENIQYF. CDR3 in DNA: TGCAGTGCTCCGGGACTAGCGGAAAACATTCAGTACTTC.

J is TRBJ2-1 and V is TRBV20-1; TRBD1 agrees at 8 bases. Germline assignment: CDR1 DFQATT and CDR2 SNEGSKA (reference sequence). V shed 4 bases, J shed 13 bases, and the junction held 15 bases outside the gene matches. The CDR3 sequence is 14 residues long. The CDR3 DNA sequence: TGCAGTGCTACCGAGGACAGGGCAGATGAGACCCAGTTCTTC. Protein: CSATEDRADETQFF.

J is TRBJ2-7 and V is TRBV13; 11 bases are shared with TRBD2. Germline trimming cut 4 bases from V and 0 bases from J; bases unmatched to any gene: 5. Germline V gene data show CDR1 as PRHDT and CDR2 as FYEKMQ (reference sequence). The CDR3 spans 16 residues. CDR3 sequence (DNA): TGTGCCAGCAGCTCAGTACTAGCGGGGGCCTCCTACGAGCAGTACTTC. Its translation: CASSSVLAGASYEQYF.

This clonotype was detected a few times. The chain joins TRBV4-3 to TRBJ2-7; D not resolved. Germline assignment: CDR1 LGHNA and CDR2 YSLEER. Between the trimmed V and J ends, which lost 2 bases and 2 bases, there was a span of 7 bases. CDR3 length: 13 amino acids. The CDR3 DNA follows: TGCGCCAGCAGCCAATTCCCAACCTACGAGCAGTACTTC. It codes for CASSQFPTYEQYF.

As to this clonotype: Germline and junction disagree at one end, which may indicate a read error. The chain combines TRBV9 with TRBJ1-2, with D possibly TRBD1 on 6 matching bases. Germline V gives CDR1 SGDLS, CDR2 YYNGEE. This CDR3 contains 15 residues. Here the CDR3 reads CTSSVERGGAGGYTF. As DNA, the CDR3 is TGTACCAGCAGCGTAGAACGAGGGGGGGCCGGTGGCTACACCTTC.